A single sample is the source of the 14 T cell receptor beta chains below, sequenced in a study of persistence of HIV-infected CD4 T cells. These TCRs' antigens remain unknown. Lysates of CMV-infected fibroblasts at approximately 9.4 ug/mL stimulated these cells. Sorting selected CD4+ T cells upregulating both CD40 ligand and CD69. This was the immunoSEQ version 4 assay in survey mode. The protocol was immunoSEQ multiplex PCR, while the TCRdb copy is restricted to in-frame clones and leaves out a portion. In the table there are approximately 18,000 clones, around 60% of which are singletons. This sample comprised CD4+ T cells sorted from PBMCs after approximately 19-hour stimulation, obtained from a patient who received antiretroviral therapy. The receptors were gathered from an adult woman with HIV who was CMV-seropositive.

There are a few counts of this clone. The chain recombines TRBV6-5 with TRBJ1-5; 8 bases align to TRBD1. The CDR3 extends over 15 amino acids. V shed 7 bases and J 2 bases; nucleotides not matched to a gene: 7. In germline, CDR1 is MNHEY, CDR2 SVGAGI. The CDR3 loop reads CASKIDRGGNQPQHF. As DNA, the CDR3 is TGTGCCAGCAAGATTGACAGGGGAGGCAATCAGCCCCAGCATTTT.

The CDR3 region is CASSSTSAGGTEAFF. Written as DNA, the CDR3 is TGCGCCAGCAGTTCCACATCCGCGGGGGGCACTGAAGCTTTCTTT. The V call is TRBV5-1, the J call TRBJ1-1; maybe TRBD1 (5 bases). Germline V gives CDR1 SGHRS, CDR2 YFSETQ. Trimming shortened V by 5 bases and J by 4 bases, and 18 bases separated the two germline ends. There are 15 residues in the CDR3.

This clone was picked up a small number of times. Different DNA sequences within this sample yield the same CDR3. J is TRBJ2-5 and V is TRBV18; no clear D. V dropped 0 bases and J dropped 5 bases, with 10 bases sitting between them. Looked up from germline, CDR1 is KGHSH and CDR2 is LQKENI. This CDR3 has 14 residues. CDR3 residues: CASSPPAPEETQYF. The CDR3 DNA follows: TGTGCCAGCTCACCACCGGCCCCAGAGGAGACCCAGTACTTC.

The V call is TRBV6-2 or TRBV6-3, the J call TRBJ1-2, with TRBD1 identical over 7 bases. V shed 0 bases, J shed 1 base, and the junction held 8 bases outside the gene matches. CDR1 and CDR2 from the germline V gene are MNHEY and SVGEGT. This CDR3 has 17 amino acids. The CDR3 nucleotides are TGTGCCAGCAGTTACTCAGGGACAGCTCTAAATAACTATGGCTACACCTTC. Amino acids: CASSYSGTALNNYGYTF.

This sequence joins TRBV5-1 and TRBJ1-6; D gene unclear. Germline assignment: CDR1 SGHRS and CDR2 YFSETQ. CDR3 length: 14 residues. Trimming removed 0 bases from V and 7 bases from J, with 8 bases in between. CDR3 loop: CASSLEGSNSPLHF. The CDR3 region has the DNA TGCGCCAGCAGCTTGGAGGGCTCGAATTCACCCCTCCACTTT.

The CDR3 sequence is CASSQRTGTGVSGANVLTF. As DNA, the CDR3 is TGCGCCAGCAGCCAAAGAACCGGGACAGGGGTCTCTGGGGCCAACGTCCTGACTTTC. V gene TRBV5-1 combines with J gene TRBJ2-6, with 10 bases fitting TRBD1. V dropped 4 bases and J dropped 0; count of bases not matched to a gene: 10. Germline-derived CDR1 and CDR2 are SGHRS and YFSETQ. The CDR3 has 19 amino acids. Combining the CDR3 with reference TRBV5-1 and TRBJ2-6 gives the whole variable domain KAGVTQTPRYLIKTRGQQVTLSCSPISGHRSVSWYQQTPGQGLQFLFEYFSETQRNKGNFPGRFSGRQFSNSRSEMNVSTLELGDSALYLCASSQRTGTGVSGANVLTFGAGSRLTVL.

In its sample, this clone was seen once. The CDR3 here is CASSENTGERYGYTF. Here the CDR3 DNA reads TGTGCCAGCAGTGAGAACACAGGGGAAAGGTATGGCTACACCTTC. The genes are TRBV25-1 and TRBJ1-2; 7 bases map to TRBD1. The germline V gene encodes CDR1 MGHDK and CDR2 SYGVNS. V shed 3 bases and J 5 bases; nucleotides not matched to a gene: 9. This CDR3 contains 15 residues.

This sequence joins TRBV19 and TRBJ2-6; D perhaps matches TRBD1 (7 bases). Between the trimmed V and J ends, which lost 7 bases and 2 bases, there was a span of 12 bases. The CDR3 is 15 amino acids. The germline gives CDR1 LNHDA, CDR2 SQIVND (reference sequence). The CDR3 reads CASNVRGAGANVLTF. Written as DNA, the CDR3 is TGTGCCAGTAATGTCAGGGGGGCTGGGGCCAACGTCCTGACTTTC.

The chain employs TRBV29-1 and TRBJ2-1; TRBD1 matches at 9 bases. V lost 5 bases, J lost 8 bases, and 7 bases stayed unmatched. CDR1 SQVTM and CDR2 ANQGSEA come from the germline V gene. The CDR3 has 13 residues. CDR3 nucleotides: TGCAGCGTTACTCCTACAGGGGGCTATGAGCAGTTCTTC. Translated: CSVTPTGGYEQFF.

Written as DNA, the CDR3 is TGTGCCAGCAGCCAAGAGGGGGTGGGAGGCTACACCTTC. Translation: CASSQEGVGGYTF. The rearrangement joins TRBV3-1 (or the pseudogene TRBV3-2) to TRBJ1-2; weak D call: TRBD1 (5 bases). Trimming left V 0 bases short and J 8 bases short, with 10 bases between. Per germline, CDR1 LGHDT and CDR2 YNNKEL (reference sequence). The CDR3 has 13 amino acids.

This clone showed up just a few times. The CDR3 nucleotides read TGTGCCAGCAGGCCAGTCCCCGGGAGGAACACTGAAGCTTTCTTT. Translating gives CASRPVPGRNTEAFF. The V gene is TRBV6-5, the J gene TRBJ1-1, with D hard to call. CDR1 is MNHEY, CDR2 SVGAGI, per germline. The CDR3 covers 15 residues. V was shortened by 6 bases and J by 1 base, with 15 bases between the two germline ends.

The rearrangement joins TRBV20-1 to TRBJ2-3; no reliable D call. The V gene's germline CDR1 is DFQATT and CDR2 SNEGSKA (reference sequence). The CDR3 loop spans 11 amino acids. With 6 bases removed from V and 2 bases from J, the gap between germline ends came to 6 bases. Written as DNA, the CDR3 is TGCAGTGCCGAGACCACAGATACGCAGTATTTT. Its translation: CSAETTDTQYF.

The chain carries TRBV5-1 and TRBJ2-6; maybe TRBD1 (6 bases). Per the germline V gene, CDR1 is SGHRS and CDR2 is YFSETQ. This CDR3 contains 15 residues. Trimming cost V 4 bases and J 4 bases, with 12 bases left between them. CDR3 in DNA: TGCGCCAGCAGCCCCGGACAGTCCGGGGCCAACGTCCTGACTTTC. It encodes CASSPGQSGANVLTF. The variable domain in full, completed from reference TRBV5-1 and TRBJ2-6, reads KAGVTQTPRYLIKTRGQQVTLSCSPISGHRSVSWYQQTPGQGLQFLFEYFSETQRNKGNFPGRFSGRQFSNSRSEMNVSTLELGDSALYLCASSPGQSGANVLTFGAGSRLTVL.

This clone was counted between two and nine times. The rearrangement links TRBV6-6 to TRBJ1-5; D gene ambiguous. CDR1 MNHNY and CDR2 SVGAGI come from the germline V gene (reference sequence). CDR3 length equals 13 residues. The ends were cut back, 2 bases at V and 5 bases at J, with 7 bases in the middle. This CDR3 is CASSYKKDQPQHF. The CDR3 coding sequence is TGTGCCAGCAGTTACAAGAAGGATCAGCCCCAGCATTTT.